The 5 T cell receptor beta chains presented below share a single source sample, sequenced in a study of T cell repertoires in ileal Crohn's disease. Time point in this sample: neoterminal ileum biopsy at postoperative endoscopy, about 6 months after surgery. Repertoires were generated with immunoSEQ multiplex PCR, while TCRdb's copy carries only in-frame clones and drops some. The sample has about 730 clones; around 96% are singletons. Sequencing input: ileal tissue. The receptors were sampled from an adult with Crohn's disease.

This sequence joins TRBV5-1 and TRBJ1-1; D ambiguous. The V end lost 0 bases, the J end lost 3 bases, and 6 bases lay between the germline ends. The CDR3 is made up of 13 amino acids. Germline V lookup: CDR1 SGHRS, CDR2 YFSETQ. This CDR3 is CASSLAGDTEAFF. CDR3 nucleotide sequence: TGCGCCAGCAGCTTGGCCGGGGACACTGAAGCTTTCTTT.

The V and J genes are TRBV9 and TRBJ1-3, with D possibly matching TRBD1 (5 bases). The CDR3 runs 15 residues. Trimming stripped 4 bases from V and 6 bases from J, with 17 bases between. Germline V gene sequence: CDR1 SGDLS, CDR2 YYNGEE. This CDR3 reads CASSLFGDLSNTIYF. The CDR3 bases are TGTGCCAGCAGCTTATTCGGGGACCTTTCAAACACCATATATTTT.

The chain recombines TRBV9 with TRBJ2-7; tentative D call: TRBD1 (6 bases). V was pared by 0 bases and J by 3 bases, with 10 bases between. This CDR3 is built from 14 residues. Germline values: CDR1 SGDLS, CDR2 YYNGEE. The CDR3 is CASSVGGLGYEQYF. The CDR3 nucleotides are TGTGCCAGCAGCGTAGGGGGGCTGGGCTACGAGCAGTACTTC.

The rearrangement joins TRBV5-6 to TRBJ2-3; D is uncertain. This CDR3 region has 17 residues. Trimming cost V 4 bases and J 4 bases, with 22 bases left between them. Germline lookup yields CDR1 SGHDT and CDR2 YYEEEE. For the CDR3, the DNA is TGTGCCAGCAGCCCCTGGGTTGAGCTGCAGTACGCAGATACGCAGTATTTT. It encodes CASSPWVELQYADTQYF.

The rearrangement links TRBV27 to TRBJ2-7; TRBD2 aligns across 7 bases. V shed 0 bases, J shed 3 bases, and the junction held 5 bases outside the gene matches. CDR3 size: 15 residues. Germline V gene sequence: CDR1 MNHEY, CDR2 SMNVEV (reference sequence). This chain's CDR3 is CASSLSPGGHYEQYF. In nucleotides, the CDR3 is TGTGCCAGCAGTTTATCGCCGGGAGGTCACTACGAGCAGTACTTC.